One sample yielded the 17 T cell receptor beta chains listed below, sequenced in a study of blood T cell repertoires in COVID-19. TCRdb's table, derived via immunoSEQ multiplex PCR, lists solely in-frame clones and lacks some. The profile shows fewer than 250,000 clones, around 80% of them singletons. The sequenced sample was peripheral blood. The receptors were gathered from a man aged 25 to 40 with active or convalescent COVID-19.

The genes are TRBV11-1 and TRBJ2-3; 10 nucleotides align to TRBD2. CDR1 SGHAT and CDR2 FQDESV come from the germline V gene (reference sequence). The CDR3 has 16 residues. V was pared by 5 bases and J by 5 bases, with 10 bases of the junction left unmatched. The CDR3 bases are TGTGCCAGCAGCCCAGAACTAGCGGGAAGCGAAGATACGCAGTATTTT. Its translation is CASSPELAGSEDTQYF.

In DNA form, the CDR3 reads TGCGCCAGCAGCCACCGACAGGGGCTCGGTATGGGCGGGGAGCTGTTTTTT. The encoded protein is CASSHRQGLGMGGELFF. The gene calls are TRBV4-3 and TRBJ2-2; 8 bases are a match to TRBD1. This CDR3 is 17 amino acids long. The V gene's germline CDR1 is LGHNA and CDR2 YSLEER. The junction had 13 bases not matched to a gene; V was cut back by 3 bases and J by 7 bases.

This sequence joins TRBV5-1 and TRBJ1-3, with 7 nucleotides matching TRBD1. This CDR3 is built from 15 residues. Germline-derived CDR1 and CDR2 are SGHRS and YFSETQ. Trimming cost V 0 bases and J 0 bases; bases outside gene matches: 0. The DNA for the CDR3 is TGCGCCAGCAGCTTGGAGGGGGCCTCTGGAAACACCATATATTTT. Translating gives CASSLEGASGNTIYF.

This clone was seen a single time. The chain uses TRBV6-2 or TRBV6-3 and TRBJ1-1; 10 nucleotides line up with TRBD1. The CDR3 length is 18 residues. Trimming cost V 2 bases and J 0 bases; bases outside gene matches: 9. Per germline, CDR1 MNHEY and CDR2 SVGEGT. CDR3 nucleotides: TGTGCCAGCAGTTACGCGCGGGACAGGGGCGGCTTGAACACTGAAGCTTTCTTT. Encoded protein: CASSYARDRGGLNTEAFF.

The V and J genes are TRBV3-1 (or the pseudogene TRBV3-2) and TRBJ1-4, with TRBD1 matching over 7 bases. CDR3 length: 14 amino acids. CDR1 LGHDT and CDR2 YNNKEL come from the germline V gene (reference sequence). The V segment lost 6 bases and the J segment 4 bases; nucleotides outside the gene matches: 5. The CDR3 nucleotides are TGTGCCAGCAGTCCAGGGGGTTTTAATGAAAAACTGTTTTTT. Protein: CASSPGGFNEKLFF.

The chain recombines TRBV28 with TRBJ2-7, with D unclear. The V and J ends lost 5 bases and 5 bases respectively, with 13 bases between them. CDR1 and CDR2 (germline): MDHEN, SYDVKM. This CDR3 has 13 amino acids. The CDR3 nucleotides are TGTGCCAGCAGTCGTGGGCAGCCCCACGAGCAGTACTTC. Translating gives CASSRGQPHEQYF.

The gene calls are TRBV11-2 and TRBJ1-3; D is perhaps TRBD1 (5 bases). Germline lookup yields CDR1 SGHAT and CDR2 FQNNGV. Trimming cost V 5 bases and J 1 base, with 12 bases left between them. CDR3 length: 15 amino acids. This chain's CDR3 is CASSVAGKSGNTIYF. The CDR3 DNA is TGTGCCAGCAGCGTCGCAGGGAAGTCTGGAAACACCATATATTTT.

The rearrangement links TRBV3-1 (or the pseudogene TRBV3-2) to TRBJ2-3; possible D gene TRBD2, 5 bases. The CDR3 contains 13 residues. Germline assignment: CDR1 LGHDT and CDR2 YNNKEL (reference sequence). Trimming took 5 bases from V and 4 from J, leaving 10 bases between them. The CDR3 reads CASSVRGSDTQYF. The CDR3 DNA reads TGTGCCAGCAGCGTAAGAGGGTCAGATACGCAGTATTTT.

V gene TRBV28 combines with J gene TRBJ2-3; D is ambiguous. Trimming took off 2 bases at V and 6 bases at J, with 6 bases between the two ends. CDR3 length equals 12 residues. Germline-derived CDR1 and CDR2 are MDHEN and SYDVKM. In DNA form, the CDR3 reads TGTGCCAGCAGTTTAAGGCGGGATACGCAGTATTTT. Encoded protein: CASSLRRDTQYF.

The chain couples TRBV6-5 to TRBJ1-1; D gene uncertain. The germline V and J ends were trimmed by 0 bases and 0 bases, with 8 bases remaining between them. The CDR3 consists of 15 residues. Germline V CDR1 and CDR2: MNHEY, SVGAGI. CDR3 residues: CASSYSREMNTEAFF. The CDR3 coding sequence is TGTGCCAGCAGTTACTCGCGGGAAATGAACACTGAAGCTTTCTTT.

V gene TRBV18 combines with J gene TRBJ1-1; D gene uncertain. V was cut by 6 bases and J by 4 bases, with 12 bases left in between. From germline, CDR1 is KGHSH and CDR2 LQKENI. The CDR3 runs to 13 residues. In DNA, the CDR3 is TGTGCCAGCTCTCAGGCGGGGTCCACTGAAGCTTTCTTT. Its protein is CASSQAGSTEAFF.

The chain carries TRBV7-6 and TRBJ2-1; TRBD2 aligns across 10 bases. The germline CDR1 and CDR2 sequences are SGHVS and FNYEAQ. V gave up 2 bases and J gave up 5 bases; unmatched junction bases: 3. The CDR3 contains 15 residues. CDR3 coding DNA: TGTGCCAGCAGCTTACTGGGACTAGCGAACAATGAGCAGTTCTTC. Protein sequence: CASSLLGLANNEQFF.

The chain recombines TRBV6-2 or TRBV6-3 with TRBJ1-1; the D is unclear. Trimming took 0 bases from V and 0 from J, leaving 11 bases between them. CDR1 is MNHEY, CDR2 SVGEGT, per germline. The CDR3 consists of 16 residues. The CDR3 nucleotides are TGTGCCAGCAGTTACTCATCGGGGTCGATGAACACTGAAGCTTTCTTT. It translates to CASSYSSGSMNTEAFF.

The chain combines TRBV2 with TRBJ2-3, with 9 bases lining up with TRBD1. From germline, CDR1 is SNHLY and CDR2 FYNNEI. CDR3 length: 17 amino acids. J lost 6 bases, V lost 6 bases, and 16 bases had no gene match. CDR3 sequence reads: CASRSNRDRENTDTQYF. The CDR3 DNA reads as TGTGCCAGCAGGTCAAACCGGGACAGGGAGAACACGGATACGCAGTATTTT.

This clone was seen a handful of times. The V and J genes are TRBV6-5 and TRBJ1-2; 8 bases are shared with TRBD1. Germline-derived CDR1 and CDR2 are MNHEY and SVGAGI. Trimming at V came to 5 bases and at J to 8 bases, leaving 10 bases not matched to a gene. This CDR3 contains 14 residues. The CDR3 protein is CASSTGQGSLGYTF. As DNA, the CDR3 is TGTGCCAGCAGTACAGGACAGGGATCCCTGGGCTACACCTTC.

V usage is TRBV19 and J usage is TRBJ1-2; 7 nucleotides line up with TRBD1. The CDR3 has 14 amino acids. Germline V gene sequence: CDR1 LNHDA, CDR2 SQIVND (reference sequence). J was trimmed by 8 bases and V by 3 bases; bases with no gene match: 9. The CDR3 sequence: CASSMHRGVKGYTF. CDR3 DNA sequence: TGTGCCAGTAGTATGCACAGGGGCGTCAAGGGCTACACCTTC.

This rearrangement joins TRBV28 to TRBJ1-1; D remains unclear. V lost 6 bases to trimming and J lost 4 bases, with 15 bases between them. Per germline, CDR1 MDHEN and CDR2 SYDVKM. The length of the CDR3 is 14 residues. The chain's CDR3 is CASSRPDGVTEAFF. DNA for the CDR3: TGTGCCAGCAGCCGTCCTGACGGAGTCACTGAAGCTTTCTTT.